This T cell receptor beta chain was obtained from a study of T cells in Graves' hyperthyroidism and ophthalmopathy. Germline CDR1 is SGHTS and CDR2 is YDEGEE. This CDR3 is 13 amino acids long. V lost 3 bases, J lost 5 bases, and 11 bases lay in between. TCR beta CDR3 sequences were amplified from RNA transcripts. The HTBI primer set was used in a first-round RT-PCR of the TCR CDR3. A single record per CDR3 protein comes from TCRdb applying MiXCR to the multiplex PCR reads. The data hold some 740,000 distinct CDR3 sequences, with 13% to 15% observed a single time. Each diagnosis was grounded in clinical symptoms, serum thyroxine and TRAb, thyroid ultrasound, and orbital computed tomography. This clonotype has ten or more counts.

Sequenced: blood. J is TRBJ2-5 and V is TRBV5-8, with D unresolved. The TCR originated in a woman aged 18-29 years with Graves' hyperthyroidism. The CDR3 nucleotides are TGTGCCAGCAGCTGGGAATCCTTGGAGACCCAGTACTTC. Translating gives CASSWESLETQYF.